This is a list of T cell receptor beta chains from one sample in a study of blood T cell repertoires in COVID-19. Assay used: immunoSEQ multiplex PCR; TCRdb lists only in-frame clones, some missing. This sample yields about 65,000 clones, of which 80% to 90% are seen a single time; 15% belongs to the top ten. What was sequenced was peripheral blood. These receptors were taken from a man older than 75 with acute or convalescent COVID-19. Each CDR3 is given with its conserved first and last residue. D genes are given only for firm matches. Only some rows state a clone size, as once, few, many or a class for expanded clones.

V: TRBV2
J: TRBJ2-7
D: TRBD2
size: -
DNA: TGTGCCAGCGGGGAGCGGGGGCTCTACGAGCAGTACTTC
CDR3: CASGERGLYEQYF

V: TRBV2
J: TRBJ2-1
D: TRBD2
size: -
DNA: TGTGCCAGCAGTGGAAGGGGACTAGCGAAAAACAATGAGCAGTTCTTC
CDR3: CASSGRGLAKNNEQFF

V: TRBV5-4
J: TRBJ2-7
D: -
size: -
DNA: TGTGCCAGCAGCTTGGGAGACAGAGTATACGAGCAGTACTTC
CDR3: CASSLGDRVYEQYF

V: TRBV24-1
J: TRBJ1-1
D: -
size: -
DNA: TGTGCCACCCCGGGGGGTTCAGCTTTCTTT
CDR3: CATPGGSAFF

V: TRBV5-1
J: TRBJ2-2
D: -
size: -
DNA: TGCGCCAGCAGCTTGGCCCTCACCGGGGAGCTGTTTTTT
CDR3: CASSLALTGELFF

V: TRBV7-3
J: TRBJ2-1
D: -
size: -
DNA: TGTGCCAGCAGCTCGGCAAGGCAGGGGATCGGAAATGAGCAGTTCTTC
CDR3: CASSSARQGIGNEQFF

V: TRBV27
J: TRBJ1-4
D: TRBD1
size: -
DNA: TGTGCCAGGCAAGGGGACAGAAAACCAGTTGCAACTAATGAAAAACTGTTTTTT
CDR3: CARQGDRKPVATNEKLFF

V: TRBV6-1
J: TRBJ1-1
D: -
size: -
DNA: TGTGCCAGCAGTGAGCATCTGGGGCATACTGAAGCTTTCTTT
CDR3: CASSEHLGHTEAFF

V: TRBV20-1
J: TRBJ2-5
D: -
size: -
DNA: TGCAGTGCCCCGCGAGGGGAGACCCAGTACTTC
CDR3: CSAPRGETQYF

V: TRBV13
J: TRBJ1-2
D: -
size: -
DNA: TGTGCCAGCAGTTTCCTCACAGGGTTCGGCTATGGCTACACCTTC
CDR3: CASSFLTGFGYGYTF

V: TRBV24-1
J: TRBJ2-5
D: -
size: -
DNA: TGTGCCACCAGTGATGACAATGGTTTGGGGACCCAGTACTTC
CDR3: CATSDDNGLGTQYF

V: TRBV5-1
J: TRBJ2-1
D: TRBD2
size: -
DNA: TGCGCCAGCAGCACCGGACTAGCGGGGGGTACCGGTGAGCAGTTCTTC
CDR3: CASSTGLAGGTGEQFF

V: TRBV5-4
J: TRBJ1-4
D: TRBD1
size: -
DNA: TGTGCCAGCAGCCCGAGGGACAGTAATGAAAAACTGTTTTTT
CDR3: CASSPRDSNEKLFF

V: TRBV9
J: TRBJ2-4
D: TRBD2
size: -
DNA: TGTGCCAGCAGCTCTGGACTAGCGGGGGGGAACATTCAGTACTTC
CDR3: CASSSGLAGGNIQYF

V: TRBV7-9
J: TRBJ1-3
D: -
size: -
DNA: TGTGCCAGCAGCTTCGGAGGATCAAGCTCTGGAAACACCATATATTTT
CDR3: CASSFGGSSSGNTIYF

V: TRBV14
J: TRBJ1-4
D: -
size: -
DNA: TGTGCCAGCAGCCGTGCGTCGGCGGCCGAAAAACTGTTTTTT
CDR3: CASSRASAAEKLFF

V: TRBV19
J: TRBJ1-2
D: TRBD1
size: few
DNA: TGTGCCAGTAAAAAACACCTGGGACAGGAAGACTATGGCTACACCTTC
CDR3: CASKKHLGQEDYGYTF

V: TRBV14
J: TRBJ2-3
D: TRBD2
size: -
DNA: TGTGCCAGCAGCCAAGATTATACTAGCGGGGGTTTCTTGTATGGCACAGATACGCAGTATTTT
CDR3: CASSQDYTSGGFLYGTDTQYF

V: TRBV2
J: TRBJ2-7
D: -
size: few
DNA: TGTGCCAGCAGTGGCGGCAACAGCGGTTTCTCCTACGAGCAGTACTTC
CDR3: CASSGGNSGFSYEQYF

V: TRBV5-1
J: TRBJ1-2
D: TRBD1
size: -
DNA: TGCGCCAGCAGCTTTGAGGGACAGATCTATGGCTACACCTTC
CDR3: CASSFEGQIYGYTF

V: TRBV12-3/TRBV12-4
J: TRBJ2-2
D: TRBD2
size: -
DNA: TGTGCCAGCAGGGGGGGGGACACCGGGGAGCTGTTTTTT
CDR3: CASRGGDTGELFF

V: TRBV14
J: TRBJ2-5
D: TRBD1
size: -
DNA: TGTGCCAGCAGCCAAAACAGGGGGCAGGAGACCCAGTACTTC
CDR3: CASSQNRGQETQYF

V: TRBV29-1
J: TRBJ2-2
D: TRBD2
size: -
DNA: TGCAGCGTTGTCGGGAGGGCCGGGGAGCTGTTTTTT
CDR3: CSVVGRAGELFF

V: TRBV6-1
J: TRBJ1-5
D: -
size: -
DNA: TGTGCCAGCAGTGAATTAGGTCAGGGAGGGCAGCCCCAGCATTTT
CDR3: CASSELGQGGQPQHF

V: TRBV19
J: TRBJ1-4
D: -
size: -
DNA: TGTGCCAGTAGTAAGCCGTTGCGGGCTAATGAAAAACTGTTTTTT
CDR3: CASSKPLRANEKLFF

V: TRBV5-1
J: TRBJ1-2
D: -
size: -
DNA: TGCGCCAGCAGCTTGGCCGGGGGTCGGGGCTACACCTTC
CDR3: CASSLAGGRGYTF

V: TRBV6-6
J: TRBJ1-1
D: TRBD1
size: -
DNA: TGTGCCAGCAGTCAAACCGGGACAGGGTCGAACACTGAAGCTTTCTTT
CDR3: CASSQTGTGSNTEAFF

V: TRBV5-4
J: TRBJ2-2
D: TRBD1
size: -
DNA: TGTGCCAGCAGCCCCGGGACAGGGGGCACCGGGGAGCTGTTTTTT
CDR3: CASSPGTGGTGELFF

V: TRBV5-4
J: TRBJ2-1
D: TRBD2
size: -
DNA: TGTGCCAGCAGCTTGGAGGGACTACCCAACAATGAGCAGTTCTTC
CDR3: CASSLEGLPNNEQFF

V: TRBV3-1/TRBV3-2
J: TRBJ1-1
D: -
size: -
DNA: TGTGCCAGCAGCCATCGGGAGACTATGAACACTGAAGCTTTCTTT
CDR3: CASSHRETMNTEAFF

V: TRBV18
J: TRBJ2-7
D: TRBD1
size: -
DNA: TGTGCCAGCTCCCCCGGACAGGGGAAATACGAGCAGTACTTC
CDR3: CASSPGQGKYEQYF

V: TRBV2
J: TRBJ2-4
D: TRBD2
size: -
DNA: TGTGCCAGCAGTGAAGCCGGGGGGGTCAAAAACATTCAGTACTTC
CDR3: CASSEAGGVKNIQYF

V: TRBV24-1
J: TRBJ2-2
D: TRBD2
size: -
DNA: TGTGCCACCAGTCCTCGGGAGGGTTTCGCCGGGGAGCTGTTTTTT
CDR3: CATSPREGFAGELFF

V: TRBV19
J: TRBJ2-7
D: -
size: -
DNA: TGTGCCAGTAGTATCAGGGTATCCTACGAGCAGTACTTC
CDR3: CASSIRVSYEQYF

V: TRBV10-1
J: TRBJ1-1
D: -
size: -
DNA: TGCGCCAGCAGCCCAAGTAGAGGGCATAATTCTGAAGCTTTCTTT
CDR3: CASSPSRGHNSEAFF

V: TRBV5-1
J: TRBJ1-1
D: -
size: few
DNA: TGCGCCAGCAGCTTGGACAGGACCGACACTGAAGCTTTCTTT
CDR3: CASSLDRTDTEAFF

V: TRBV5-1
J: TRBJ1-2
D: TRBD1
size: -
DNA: TGCGCCAGCAGCCCTACTAGGGGGCAGATTGGCTACACCTTC
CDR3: CASSPTRGQIGYTF

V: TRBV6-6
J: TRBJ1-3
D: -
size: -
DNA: TGTGCCAGCAGGGACAGTACCGGAAACACCATATATTTT
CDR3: CASRDSTGNTIYF

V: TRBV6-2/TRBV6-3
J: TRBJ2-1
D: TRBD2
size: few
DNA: TGTGCCAGCAGCCGGACTAGGAGGGGTGAGCAGTTCTTC
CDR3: CASSRTRRGEQFF

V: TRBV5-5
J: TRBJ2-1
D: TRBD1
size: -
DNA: TGTGCCAGCAGCATACAGGGGGCGGTCTACAATGAGCAGTTCTTC
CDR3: CASSIQGAVYNEQFF

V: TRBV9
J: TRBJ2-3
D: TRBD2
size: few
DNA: TGTGCCAGCAGCCCAAGGACTAGCATGGCGGGAGATACGCAGTATTTT
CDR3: CASSPRTSMAGDTQYF

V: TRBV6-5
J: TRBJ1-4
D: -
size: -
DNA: TGTGCCAGCAGGAAAGGGGTGCTTAATGAAAAACTGTTTTTT
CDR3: CASRKGVLNEKLFF

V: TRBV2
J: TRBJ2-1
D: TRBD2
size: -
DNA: TGTGCCAGCAGTGATTTAGCGGGGGGAAAGGTGGACAATGAGCAGTTCTTC
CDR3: CASSDLAGGKVDNEQFF

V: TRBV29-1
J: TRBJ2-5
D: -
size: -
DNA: TGCAGCGTTAGGACACCGGGTCGGGAGACCCAGTACTTC
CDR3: CSVRTPGRETQYF

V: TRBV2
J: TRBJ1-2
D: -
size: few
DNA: TGTGCCAGCAGAAAAAGGGGTAACTATGGCTACACCTTC
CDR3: CASRKRGNYGYTF

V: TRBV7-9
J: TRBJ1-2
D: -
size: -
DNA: TGTGCCAGCAGCCAACCAGGGTCGCGAGGCTACACCTTC
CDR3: CASSQPGSRGYTF

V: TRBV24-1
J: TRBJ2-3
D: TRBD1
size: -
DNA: TGTGCCACCAGTGATTCCCGGGACAGGGGAAGAGATACGCAGTATTTT
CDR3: CATSDSRDRGRDTQYF

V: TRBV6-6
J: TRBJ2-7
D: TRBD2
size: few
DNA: TGTGCCAGCAGCTCGGGGGGTTCCTGGGAGCAGTACTTC
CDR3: CASSSGGSWEQYF

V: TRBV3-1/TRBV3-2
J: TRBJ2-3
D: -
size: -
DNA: TGTGCCAGTGCGACGGGAAGCACAGATACGCAGTATTTT
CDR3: CASATGSTDTQYF

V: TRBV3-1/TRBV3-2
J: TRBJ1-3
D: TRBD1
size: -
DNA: TGTGCCAGCAGCGTAGGGACAGGGAATGGAAACACCATATATTTT
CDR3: CASSVGTGNGNTIYF

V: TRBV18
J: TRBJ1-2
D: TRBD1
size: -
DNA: TGTGCCAGCTCACCAATGACAGGGGGCGAGAATGGCTACACCTTC
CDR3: CASSPMTGGENGYTF